This TCR beta chain was sequenced in a study of cytomegalovirus exposure and HLA in healthy donors. Trimming removed 3 bases at V and 9 bases at J, with 25 bases between. The length of the CDR3 is 16 residues. Germline CDR1 reads SGHNT; CDR2 reads YYREEE (reference sequence). The PCR employed 60 Vbeta primers together with 13 Jbeta primers. In the original processing: Roughly 80 million unique TCR beta chains, some 11 million shared, were counted in a later analysis. Libraries were prepared by immunoSEQ multiplex PCR; TCRdb keeps only in-frame clonotypes and omits some of them. V and J calls and clone size are given by that table; D and trimming were obtained from the DNA. The sample has approximately 290,000 clones, around 80% seen once. A remark on this clone: Its antigen is not known.

Findings and limits, study-wide: A highly shared variant cluster was judged a likely technical artifact. Prediction of most subjects' HLA-A and HLA-B alleles by TCR beta sequences was reportedly accurate. Association of a missense DCLRE1C variant with TCR beta V- and J-gene trimming was reported in a later analysis.

Sequencing was done on a sample of PBMCs. The J gene is TRBJ2-7, the V gene TRBV5-4; no definite D call. The receptor comes from a girl aged 2 to 10 in good health and CMV-seronegative. The CDR3, as DNA: TGTGCCAGCAGCTCGCAAACCCCCACGCGCCCGGTTTGGCAGTACTTC. Amino acids: CASSSQTPTRPVWQYF. Variable domain in full (rest from reference TRBV5-4 and TRBJ2-7): ETGVTQSPTHLIKTRGQQVTLRCSSQSGHNTVSWYQQALGQGPQFIFQYYREEENGRGNFPPRFSGLQFPNYSSELNVNALELDDSALYLCASSSQTPTRPVWQYFGPGTRLTVT.